This section outlines one TCR beta chain sequence together with its context. The assay was immunoSEQ multiplex PCR, and TCRdb's table has in-frame clones only and misses some. The repertoire consists of 37,000 or so clones, with about four fifths occurring once and the leading ten covering 3.6%. This entry belongs to a study of STAT5B mutations in CD4+ large granular lymphocyte leukemia. The CDR3 runs 15 residues. Germline V gene sequence: CDR1 SGHNT, CDR2 YENEEA. Trimming took 1 base from V and 0 from J, leaving 9 bases between them. The receptor's source is a human donor in good health. The material sequenced was CD4+ T cells from blood buffy coats. The chain has TRBV11-3 and TRBJ2-5; D gene uncertain. Here the CDR3 reads CASSLAAAYQETQYF. The CDR3 DNA reads as TGTGCCAGCAGCTTAGCAGCAGCCTACCAAGAGACCCAGTACTTC.